This is a list of T cell receptor beta chains from one sample in a study of PD-1 blockade in classical Hodgkin lymphoma. Measured with immunoSEQ multiplex PCR; TCRdb has only the in-frame clones, and not every one. Among about 19,000 clones, around 75% were seen once, and the ten largest hold over 15%. Sequenced material: peripheral blood mononuclear cells (PBMCs), taken before the second cycle of nivolumab. These receptors were collected from a human donor with classical Hodgkin lymphoma. Both conserved end residues are part of each CDR3. Each record gives: V gene, J gene, CDR3 length, D gene, clone size, CDR3 protein, CDR3 DNA. A D gene is named only where the DNA matches it firmly. The size field is filled for only some rows; it gives once, few, many or a size class.

>TRBV10-1|TRBJ2-1|14|NA|NA
CASSDPQGPGEQFF
TGCGCCAGCAGTGACCCACAGGGACCGGGTGAGCAGTTCTTC
>TRBV27|TRBJ2-1|15|NA|NA
CASSLGLGTYNEQFF
TGTGCCAGCAGTTTAGGGTTAGGAACGTACAATGAGCAGTTCTTC
>TRBV27|TRBJ1-2|16|TRBD1|NA
CASSLSGGQGTYGYTF
TGTGCCAGCAGTTTATCAGGGGGACAGGGCACCTATGGCTACACCTTC
>TRBV5-8|TRBJ2-1|16|NA|NA
CASSLALGPSYNEQFF
TGTGCCAGCAGCTTGGCCCTCGGACCCTCCTACAATGAGCAGTTCTTC
>TRBV28|TRBJ2-7|14|NA|NA
CASSLWDRAYEQYF
TGTGCCAGCAGTTTATGGGACAGAGCCTACGAGCAGTACTTC
>TRBV6-5|TRBJ2-7|16|NA|NA
CASSYSIGQFKYEQYF
TGTGCCAGCAGTTACTCGATAGGGCAGTTTAAGTACGAGCAGTACTTC
>TRBV28|TRBJ2-7|18|TRBD2|NA
CASSLLQGGISSGREQYF
TGTGCCAGCAGTTTATTACAGGGGGGGATTTCTAGCGGGAGGGAGCAGTACTTC
>TRBV7-2|TRBJ2-5|15|TRBD1|NA
CASRPTGDGGETQYF
TGTGCCAGCCGCCCGACAGGGGATGGTGGAGAGACCCAGTACTTC
>TRBV4-3|TRBJ1-1|13|NA|medium-sized
CASSQDGNTEAFF
TGCGCCAGCAGCCAAGATGGGAACACTGAAGCTTTCTTT
>TRBV28|TRBJ1-2|15|NA|NA
CASSLEPGGNYGYTF
TGTGCCAGCAGTTTAGAGCCGGGGGGGAACTATGGCTACACCTTC
>TRBV4-3|TRBJ1-2|16|NA|NA
CASSQAYRVWAYGYTF
TGCGCCAGCAGCCAAGCTTACAGGGTGTGGGCCTATGGCTACACCTTC
>TRBV5-5|TRBJ1-5|13|NA|NA
CASSQDSNQPQHF
TGTGCCAGCAGCCAGGACAGTAATCAGCCCCAGCATTTT
>TRBV30|TRBJ1-5|14|TRBD1|NA
CAWSVTGGDQPQHF
TGTGCCTGGAGTGTAACAGGGGGGGATCAGCCCCAGCATTTT
>TRBV9|TRBJ1-1|17|NA|NA
CASSVVPAGVMNTEAFF
TGTGCCAGCAGCGTAGTACCGGCAGGGGTGATGAACACTGAAGCTTTCTTT
>TRBV12-5|TRBJ2-3|16|NA|NA
CASGLVVAGNTDTQYF
TGTGCTAGTGGTTTGGTAGTGGCAGGAAACACAGATACGCAGTATTTT
>TRBV29-1|TRBJ1-2|11|NA|NA
CSVVNYGGYTF
TGCAGCGTTGTAAACTATGGTGGCTACACCTTC
>TRBV5-4|TRBJ2-5|15|NA|NA
CASSLDRVGPETQYF
TGTGCCAGCAGCTTGGACAGGGTGGGGCCAGAGACCCAGTACTTC
>TRBV11-2|TRBJ2-1|15|NA|NA
CASSLNQGPYNEQFF
TGTGCCAGCAGCTTAAATCAGGGGCCCTACAATGAGCAGTTCTTC
>TRBV4-2|TRBJ2-7|17|NA|NA
CASSQDIRRQIGYEQYF
TGTGCCAGCAGCCAAGATATCCGGAGGCAGATAGGCTACGAGCAGTACTTC
>TRBV27|TRBJ1-6|15|TRBD1|NA
CASSPDRGPSSPLHF
TGTGCCAGCAGTCCGGACAGGGGGCCGAGTTCACCCCTCCACTTT
>TRBV4-1|TRBJ2-3|16|TRBD2|NA
CASSQLASGGTDTQYF
TGCGCCAGCAGCCAACTCGCGAGCGGGGGGACAGATACGCAGTATTTT
>TRBV25-1|TRBJ2-1|16|NA|NA
CASSEYQSPPYNEQFF
TGTGCCAGCAGTGAATATCAATCCCCCCCATACAATGAGCAGTTCTTC
>TRBV10-2|TRBJ2-5|13|TRBD1|NA
CASGQEPKRTQYF
TGCGCCAGCGGACAGGAACCTAAGAGAACCCAGTACTTC
>TRBV28|TRBJ2-5|16|TRBD1|NA
CASSLSKTGLQETQYF
TGTGCCAGCAGTTTATCAAAGACAGGGCTCCAAGAGACCCAGTACTTC
>TRBV27|TRBJ1-5|13|NA|NA
CASSLSPNQPQHF
TGTGCCAGCAGTTTATCCCCAAATCAGCCCCAGCATTTT
>TRBV7-9|TRBJ2-6|17|NA|NA
CASSLASSHSGANVLTF
TGTGCCAGCAGCTTAGCCAGCTCCCACTCTGGGGCCAACGTCCTGACTTTC
>TRBV6-5|TRBJ2-3|14|TRBD1|NA
CASRDRGNTDTQYF
TGTGCCAGCAGGGACAGGGGGAACACAGATACGCAGTATTTT
>TRBV5-4|TRBJ2-2|16|NA|NA
CASSLASGVPTGELFF
TGTGCCAGCAGCTTGGCTTCAGGGGTCCCCACCGGGGAGCTGTTTTTT
>TRBV12-2|TRBJ2-3|16|NA|NA
CASPLKYGGRTDTQYF
TGTGCAAGTCCCTTAAAATACGGGGGCCGCACAGATACGCAGTATTTT
>TRBV29-1|TRBJ2-5|14|TRBD2|NA
CSTIGLAGGETQYF
TGCAGCACGATCGGACTAGCGGGGGGGGAGACCCAGTACTTC
>TRBV7-9|TRBJ1-1|14|NA|NA
CASRVARVNTEAFF
TGTGCCAGCAGAGTGGCCAGGGTCAACACTGAAGCTTTCTTT
>TRBV5-4|TRBJ2-3|16|TRBD2|NA
CASSFPTSGSTDTQYF
TGTGCCAGCAGCTTCCCCACTAGCGGGAGCACAGATACGCAGTATTTT
>TRBV28|TRBJ2-3|20|TRBD2|NA
CASSFPGGLAGGISTDTQYF
TGTGCCAGCAGTTTTCCGGGGGGCCTAGCGGGAGGGATAAGCACAGATACGCAGTATTTT
>TRBV9|TRBJ2-1|16|NA|NA
CASSSGGGFPYNEQFF
TGTGCCAGCAGCTCCGGGGGCGGTTTCCCCTACAATGAGCAGTTCTTC
>TRBV19|TRBJ1-1|14|NA|few
CASSMDSYYTEAFF
TGTGCCAGTAGTATGGACAGTTATTATACTGAAGCTTTCTTT
>TRBV6-6|TRBJ1-1|15|NA|NA
CASSYSGQGNTEAFF
TGTGCCAGCAGTTACTCGGGGCAGGGGAACACTGAAGCTTTCTTT
>TRBV5-1|TRBJ1-1|16|NA|NA
CASSLAGALEGSEAFF
TGCGCCAGCAGCTTGGCGGGCGCCTTAGAGGGCTCTGAAGCTTTCTTT
>TRBV7-6|TRBJ2-1|16|TRBD2|few
CASSSTSGRLYNEQFF
TGTGCCAGCAGCTCGACTAGCGGGAGGTTATACAATGAGCAGTTCTTC
>TRBV30|TRBJ1-1|13|NA|NA
CAWSDGGATEAFF
TGTGCCTGGAGTGATGGGGGGGCCACTGAAGCTTTCTTT